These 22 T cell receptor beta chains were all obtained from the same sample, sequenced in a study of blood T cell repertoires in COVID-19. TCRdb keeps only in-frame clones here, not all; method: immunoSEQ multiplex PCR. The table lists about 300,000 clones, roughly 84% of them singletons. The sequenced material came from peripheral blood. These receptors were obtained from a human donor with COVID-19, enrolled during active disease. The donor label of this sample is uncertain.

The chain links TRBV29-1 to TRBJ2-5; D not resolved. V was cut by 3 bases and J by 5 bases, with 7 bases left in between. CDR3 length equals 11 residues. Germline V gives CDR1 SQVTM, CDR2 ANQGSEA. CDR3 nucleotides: TGCAGCGTTGATTTAGTGGAGACCCAGTACTTC. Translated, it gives CSVDLVETQYF.

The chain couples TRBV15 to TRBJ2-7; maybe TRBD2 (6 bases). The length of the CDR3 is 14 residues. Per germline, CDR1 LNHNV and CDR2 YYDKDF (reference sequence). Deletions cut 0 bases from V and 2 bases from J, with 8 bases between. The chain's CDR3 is CATSRDPGAYEQYF. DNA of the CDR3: TGTGCCACCAGCAGAGATCCGGGGGCCTACGAGCAGTACTTC.

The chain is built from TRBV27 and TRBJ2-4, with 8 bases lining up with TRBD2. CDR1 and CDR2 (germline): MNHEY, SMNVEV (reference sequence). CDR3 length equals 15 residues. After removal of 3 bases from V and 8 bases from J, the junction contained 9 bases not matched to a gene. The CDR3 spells CASSFRPSGLYIQYF. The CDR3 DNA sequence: TGTGCCAGCAGTTTCCGCCCTAGCGGGTTGTACATTCAGTACTTC.

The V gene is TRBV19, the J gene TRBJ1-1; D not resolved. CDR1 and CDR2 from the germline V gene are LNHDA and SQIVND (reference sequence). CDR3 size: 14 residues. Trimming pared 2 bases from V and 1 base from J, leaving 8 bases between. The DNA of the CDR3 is TGTGCCAGTAGTATACCCCCGAGGAACACTGAAGCTTTCTTT. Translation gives CASSIPPRNTEAFF.

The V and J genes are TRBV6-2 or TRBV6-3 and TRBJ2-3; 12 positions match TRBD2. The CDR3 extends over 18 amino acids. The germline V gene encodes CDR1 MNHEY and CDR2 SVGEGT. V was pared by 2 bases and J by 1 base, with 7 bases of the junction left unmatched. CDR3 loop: CASSYGLAGGPGTDTQYF. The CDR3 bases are TGTGCCAGCAGTTACGGCCTAGCGGGAGGGCCTGGCACAGATACGCAGTATTTT.

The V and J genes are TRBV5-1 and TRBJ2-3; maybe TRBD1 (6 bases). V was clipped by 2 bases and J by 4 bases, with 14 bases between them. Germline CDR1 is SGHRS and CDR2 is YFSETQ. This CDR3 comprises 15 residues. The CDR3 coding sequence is TGCGCCAGCAGCTTAAGGGGGATGGGGGCAGATACGCAGTATTTT. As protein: CASSLRGMGADTQYF. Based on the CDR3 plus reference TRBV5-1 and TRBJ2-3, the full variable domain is KAGVTQTPRYLIKTRGQQVTLSCSPISGHRSVSWYQQTPGQGLQFLFEYFSETQRNKGNFPGRFSGRQFSNSRSEMNVSTLELGDSALYLCASSLRGMGADTQYFGPGTRLTVL.

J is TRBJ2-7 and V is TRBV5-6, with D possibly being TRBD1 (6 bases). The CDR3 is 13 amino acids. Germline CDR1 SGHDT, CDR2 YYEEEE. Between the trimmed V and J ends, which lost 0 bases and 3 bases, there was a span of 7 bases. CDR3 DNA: TGTGCCAGCAGCTTGGACAGGGACTACGAGCAGTACTTC. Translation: CASSLDRDYEQYF. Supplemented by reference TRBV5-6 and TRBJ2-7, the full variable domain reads DAGVTQSPTHLIKTRGQQVTLRCSPKSGHDTVSWYQQALGQGPQFIFQYYEEEERQRGNFPDRFSGHQFPNYSSELNVNALLLGDSALYLCASSLDRDYEQYFGPGTRLTVT.

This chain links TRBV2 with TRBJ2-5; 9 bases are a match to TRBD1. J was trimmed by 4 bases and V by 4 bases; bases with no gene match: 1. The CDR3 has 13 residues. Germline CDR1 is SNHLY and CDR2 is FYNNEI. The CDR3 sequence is CASSADRGETQYF. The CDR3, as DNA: TGTGCCAGCAGTGCGGACAGGGGAGAGACCCAGTACTTC.

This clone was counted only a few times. CDR3 sequence reads: CASSARGNTAYEQYF. The DNA of the CDR3 is TGCGCCAGCAGTGCCCGGGGTAATACAGCCTACGAGCAGTACTTC. V usage is TRBV10-1 and J usage is TRBJ2-7, with D possibly being TRBD2 (5 bases). Trimming took 4 bases from V and 2 from J, leaving 15 bases between them. Looked up from germline, CDR1 is WNHNN and CDR2 is SYGVQD (reference sequence). This CDR3 contains 15 residues.

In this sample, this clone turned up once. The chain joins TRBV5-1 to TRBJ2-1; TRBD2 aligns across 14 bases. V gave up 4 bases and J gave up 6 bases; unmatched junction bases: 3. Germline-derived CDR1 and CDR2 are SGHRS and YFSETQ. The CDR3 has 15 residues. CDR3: CASSTGLAGGNEQFF. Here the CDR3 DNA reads TGCGCCAGCAGCACCGGACTAGCGGGAGGCAATGAGCAGTTCTTC.

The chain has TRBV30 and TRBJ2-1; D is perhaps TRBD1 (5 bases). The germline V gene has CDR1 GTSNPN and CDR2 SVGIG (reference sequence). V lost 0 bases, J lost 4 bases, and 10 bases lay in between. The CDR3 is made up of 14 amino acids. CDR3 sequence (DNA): TGTGCCTGGAGTGTCAGTACAGGTTACAATGAGCAGTTCTTC. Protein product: CAWSVSTGYNEQFF. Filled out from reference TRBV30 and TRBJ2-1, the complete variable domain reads SQTIHQWPATLVQPVGSPLSLECTVEGTSNPNLYWYRQAAGRGLQLLFYSVGIGQISSEVPQNLSASRPQDRQFILSSKKLLLSDSGFYLCAWSVSTGYNEQFFGPGTRLTVL.

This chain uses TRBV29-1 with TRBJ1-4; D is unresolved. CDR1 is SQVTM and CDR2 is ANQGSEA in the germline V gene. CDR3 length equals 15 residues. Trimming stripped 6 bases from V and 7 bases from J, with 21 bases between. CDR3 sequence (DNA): TGCAGCGTCCTCCCCCGGGGAGGGTCAGGTGAAAAACTGTTTTTT. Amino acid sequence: CSVLPRGGSGEKLFF.

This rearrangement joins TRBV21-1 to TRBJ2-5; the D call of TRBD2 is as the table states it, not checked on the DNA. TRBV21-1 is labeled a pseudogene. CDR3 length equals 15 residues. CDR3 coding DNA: TGTGCCAGCAGCTTAGATGGCGGATTCCAAGAGACCCAGTACTTC. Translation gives CASSLDGGFQETQYF.

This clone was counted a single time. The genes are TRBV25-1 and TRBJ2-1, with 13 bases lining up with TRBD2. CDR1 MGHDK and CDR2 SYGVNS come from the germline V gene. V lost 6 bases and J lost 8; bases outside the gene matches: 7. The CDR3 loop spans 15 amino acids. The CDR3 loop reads CASRVRTSGSYEQFF. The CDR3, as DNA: TGTGCCAGCAGAGTTCGGACTAGCGGGAGCTATGAGCAGTTCTTC.

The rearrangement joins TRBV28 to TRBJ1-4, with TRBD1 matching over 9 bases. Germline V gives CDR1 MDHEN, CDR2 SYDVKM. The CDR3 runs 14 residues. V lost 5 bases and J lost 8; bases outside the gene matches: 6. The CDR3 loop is CASSPRQGEEKLFF. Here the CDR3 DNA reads TGTGCCAGCAGTCCCCGACAGGGGGAGGAAAAACTGTTTTTT.

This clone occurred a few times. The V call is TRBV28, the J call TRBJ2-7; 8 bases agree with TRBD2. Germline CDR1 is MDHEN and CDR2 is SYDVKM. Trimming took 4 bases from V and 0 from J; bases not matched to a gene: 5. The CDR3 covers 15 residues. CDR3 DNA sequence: TGTGCCAGCAGTTCACTAGCGGACAGCTCCTACGAGCAGTACTTC. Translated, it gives CASSSLADSSYEQYF.

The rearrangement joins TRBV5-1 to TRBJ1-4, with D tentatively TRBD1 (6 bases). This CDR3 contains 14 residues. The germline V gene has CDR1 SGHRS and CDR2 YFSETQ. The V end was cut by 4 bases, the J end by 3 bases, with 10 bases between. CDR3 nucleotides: TGCGCCAGCAGCCCCAGGGGTGCTAATGAAAAACTGTTTTTT. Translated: CASSPRGANEKLFF.

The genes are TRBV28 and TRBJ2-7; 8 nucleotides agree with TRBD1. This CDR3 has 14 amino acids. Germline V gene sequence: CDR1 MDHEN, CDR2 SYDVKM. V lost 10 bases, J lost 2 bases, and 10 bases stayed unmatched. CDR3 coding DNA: TGTGCCACCCTACCGACAGGGGCTCCCTACGAGCAGTACTTC. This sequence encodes CATLPTGAPYEQYF.

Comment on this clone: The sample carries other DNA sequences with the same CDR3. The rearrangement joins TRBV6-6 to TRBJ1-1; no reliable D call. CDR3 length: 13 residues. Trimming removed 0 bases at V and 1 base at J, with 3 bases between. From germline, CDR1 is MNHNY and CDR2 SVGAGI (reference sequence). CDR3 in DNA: TGTGCCAGCAGTTACTCGAGGAACACTGAAGCTTTCTTT. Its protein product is CASSYSRNTEAFF.

CDR3 in DNA: TGTGCCAGCAGTGGCCCCCCAGTGTCCTTTCTAGAGACCCAGTACTTC. This sequence encodes CASSGPPVSFLETQYF. The V and J genes are TRBV9 and TRBJ2-5; D is ambiguous. Between the trimmed V and J ends, which lost 5 bases and 4 bases, there was a span of 21 bases. CDR1 SGDLS and CDR2 YYNGEE come from the germline V gene. The CDR3 sequence is 16 residues long.

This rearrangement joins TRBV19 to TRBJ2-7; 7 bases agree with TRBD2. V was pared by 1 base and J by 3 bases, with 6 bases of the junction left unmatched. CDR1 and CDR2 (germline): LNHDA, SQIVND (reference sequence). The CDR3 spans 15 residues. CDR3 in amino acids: CASSIGIGGSYEQYF. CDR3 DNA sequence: TGTGCCAGTAGTATAGGAATAGGCGGGAGCTACGAGCAGTACTTC.

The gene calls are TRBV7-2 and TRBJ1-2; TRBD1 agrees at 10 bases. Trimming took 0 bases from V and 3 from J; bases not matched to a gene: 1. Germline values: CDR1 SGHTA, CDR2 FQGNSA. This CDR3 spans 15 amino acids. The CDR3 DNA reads TGTGCCAGCAGCTTAGCGACAGGGGGCGACTATGGCTACACCTTC. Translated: CASSLATGGDYGYTF.